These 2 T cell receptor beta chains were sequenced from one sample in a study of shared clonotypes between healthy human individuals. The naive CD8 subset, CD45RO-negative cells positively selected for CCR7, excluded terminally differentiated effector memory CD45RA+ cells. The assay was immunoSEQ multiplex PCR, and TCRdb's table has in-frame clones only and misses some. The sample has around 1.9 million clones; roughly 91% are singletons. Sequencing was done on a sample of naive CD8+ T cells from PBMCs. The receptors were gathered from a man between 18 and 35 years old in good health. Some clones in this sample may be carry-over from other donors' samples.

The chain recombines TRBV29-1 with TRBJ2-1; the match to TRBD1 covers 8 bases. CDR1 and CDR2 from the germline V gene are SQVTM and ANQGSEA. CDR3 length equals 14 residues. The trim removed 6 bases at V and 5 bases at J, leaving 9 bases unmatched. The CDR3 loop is CSVVGQGRNNEQFF. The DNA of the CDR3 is TGCAGCGTGGTTGGACAGGGACGAAACAATGAGCAGTTCTTC.

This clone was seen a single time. CDR3 bases: TGTGCCAGCAGCTCCCTTCGGGTGGCTAGCACAGATACGCAGTATTTT. Its protein is CASSSLRVASTDTQYF. The chain couples TRBV7-8 to TRBJ2-3; D ambiguous. The CDR3 consists of 16 residues. The V and J ends lost 4 bases and 0 bases respectively, with 14 bases between them. CDR1 and CDR2 from the germline V gene are SGHVS and FQNEAQ.